This TCR beta chain was sequenced for a study of CD8 T cells in ankylosing spondylitis. Regarding the study as a whole: Researchers report that disease-linked clones proved CD8+ and relatively rare in peripheral blood. In ankylosing spondylitis patients, matched synovial fluid reportedly showed significant enrichment of disease-linked clones. Ankylosing spondylitis blood appeared to carry a characteristic TCR beta motif of 7 or 8 highly homologous variants.

TCRdb processed the 5' RACE reads anew with MiXCR; each CDR3 protein has one entry. The sample includes 150,000 to 200,000 distinct CDR3 sequences, 10% to 15% of them seen just once. This clonotype was detected ten times or more. Its antigen is not known. The clonotype originates from a female donor with ankylosing spondylitis or in good health (not recorded which). Sequencing used blood, either unsorted or a sorted T cell fraction (not recorded which).

The CDR3 DNA reads TGTGCCAGCAGCCAGGCGTCAGGGAACAATTCACCCCTCCACTTT. This encodes CASSQASGNNSPLHF. V is TRBV7-9 and J is TRBJ1-6, with a tentative D call TRBD1 (5 bases). The V gene lost 5 bases and the J gene lost 7 bases, with 15 bases spanning the gap. This CDR3 has 15 residues. The V gene's germline CDR1 is SEHNR and CDR2 FQNEAQ (reference sequence).